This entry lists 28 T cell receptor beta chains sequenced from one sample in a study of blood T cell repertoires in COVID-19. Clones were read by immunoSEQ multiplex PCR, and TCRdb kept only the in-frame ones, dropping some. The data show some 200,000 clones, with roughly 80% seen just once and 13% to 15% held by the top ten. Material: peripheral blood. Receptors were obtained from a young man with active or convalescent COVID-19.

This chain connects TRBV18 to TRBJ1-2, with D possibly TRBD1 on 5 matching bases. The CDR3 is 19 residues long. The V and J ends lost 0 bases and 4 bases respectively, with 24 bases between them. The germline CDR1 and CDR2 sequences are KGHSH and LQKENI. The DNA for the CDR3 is TGTGCCAGCTCACCACCGACCAAAGAGATCGGCAGGGCCTTCTATGGCTACACCTTC. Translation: CASSPPTKEIGRAFYGYTF.

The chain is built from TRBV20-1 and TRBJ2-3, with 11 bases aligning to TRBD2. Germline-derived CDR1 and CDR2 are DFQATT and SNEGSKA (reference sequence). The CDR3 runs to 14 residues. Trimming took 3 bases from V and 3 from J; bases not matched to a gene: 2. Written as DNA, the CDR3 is TGCAGTGCTAGTCGGACTAGCGGGACAGATACGCAGTATTTT. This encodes CSASRTSGTDTQYF.

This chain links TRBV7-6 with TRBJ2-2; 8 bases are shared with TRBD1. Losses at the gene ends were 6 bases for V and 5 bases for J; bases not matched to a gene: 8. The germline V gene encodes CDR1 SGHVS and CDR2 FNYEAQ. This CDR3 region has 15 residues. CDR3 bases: TGTGCCAGCAGAGTAAGCCAGGGGGCGACCGGGGAGCTGTTTTTT. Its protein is CASRVSQGATGELFF.

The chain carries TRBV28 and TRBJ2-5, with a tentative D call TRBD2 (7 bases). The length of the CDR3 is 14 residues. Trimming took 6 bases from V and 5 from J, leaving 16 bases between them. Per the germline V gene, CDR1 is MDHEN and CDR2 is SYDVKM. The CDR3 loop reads CASREGGMLETQYF. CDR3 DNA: TGTGCCAGCAGGGAGGGGGGGATGCTGGAGACCCAGTACTTC.

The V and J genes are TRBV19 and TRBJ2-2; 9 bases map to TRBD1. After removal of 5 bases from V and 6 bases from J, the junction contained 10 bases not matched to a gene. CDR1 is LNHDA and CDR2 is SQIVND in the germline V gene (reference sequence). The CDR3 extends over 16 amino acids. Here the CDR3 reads CASSPLGRQGAGELFF. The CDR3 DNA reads TGTGCCAGTAGTCCTTTAGGCAGACAGGGGGCCGGGGAGCTGTTTTTT.

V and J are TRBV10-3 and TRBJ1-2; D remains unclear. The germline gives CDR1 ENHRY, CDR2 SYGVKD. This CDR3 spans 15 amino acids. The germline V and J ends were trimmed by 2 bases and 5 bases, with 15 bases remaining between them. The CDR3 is CAISELGGPPYGYTF. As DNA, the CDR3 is TGTGCCATCAGTGAGCTCGGCGGGCCCCCGTATGGCTACACCTTC.

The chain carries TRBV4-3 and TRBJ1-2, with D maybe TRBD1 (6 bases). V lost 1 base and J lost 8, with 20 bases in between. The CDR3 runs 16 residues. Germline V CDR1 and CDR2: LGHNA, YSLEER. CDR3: CASSQGVVRGPTGYTF. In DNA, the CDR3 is TGCGCCAGCAGCCAAGGGGTGGTCAGGGGACCTACGGGCTACACCTTC.

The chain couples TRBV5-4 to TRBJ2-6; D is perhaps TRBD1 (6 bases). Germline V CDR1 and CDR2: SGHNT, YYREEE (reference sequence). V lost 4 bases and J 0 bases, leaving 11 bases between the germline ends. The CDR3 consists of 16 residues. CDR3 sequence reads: CASSLTGISGANVLTF. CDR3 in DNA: TGTGCCAGCAGCCTCACAGGGATCTCTGGGGCCAACGTCCTGACTTTC.

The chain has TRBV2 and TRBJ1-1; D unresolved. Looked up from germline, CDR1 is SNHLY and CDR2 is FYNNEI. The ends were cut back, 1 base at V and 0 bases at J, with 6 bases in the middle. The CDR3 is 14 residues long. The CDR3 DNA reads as TGTGCCAGCAGTGAAGGCAGGTTGAACACTGAAGCTTTCTTT. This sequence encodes CASSEGRLNTEAFF.

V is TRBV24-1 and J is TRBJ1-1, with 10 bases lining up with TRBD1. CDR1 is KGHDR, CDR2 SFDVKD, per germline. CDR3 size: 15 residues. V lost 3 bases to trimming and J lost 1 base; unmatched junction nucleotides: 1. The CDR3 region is CATSDRTGGNTEAFF. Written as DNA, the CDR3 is TGTGCCACCAGTGATCGGACAGGGGGGAACACTGAAGCTTTCTTT.

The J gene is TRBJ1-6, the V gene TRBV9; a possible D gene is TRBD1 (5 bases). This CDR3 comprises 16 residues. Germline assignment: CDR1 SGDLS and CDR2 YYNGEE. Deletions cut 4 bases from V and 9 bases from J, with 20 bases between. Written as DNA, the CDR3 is TGTGCCAGCAGCACCACCCGGGGAGGGGTTTTTTCACCCCTCCACTTT. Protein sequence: CASSTTRGGVFSPLHF.

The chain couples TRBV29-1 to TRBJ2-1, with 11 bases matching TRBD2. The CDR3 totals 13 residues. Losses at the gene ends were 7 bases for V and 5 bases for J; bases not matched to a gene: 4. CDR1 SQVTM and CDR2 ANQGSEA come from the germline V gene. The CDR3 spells CSERSGRDNEQFF. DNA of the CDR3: TGCAGCGAACGTAGCGGGAGGGACAATGAGCAGTTCTTC.

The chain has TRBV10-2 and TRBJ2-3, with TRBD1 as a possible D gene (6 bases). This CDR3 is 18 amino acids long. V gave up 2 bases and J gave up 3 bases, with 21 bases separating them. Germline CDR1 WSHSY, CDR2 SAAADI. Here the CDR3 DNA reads TGCGCCAGCAGTGAGGACAGGCCACGCCAGAGGGGAACAGATACGCAGTATTTT. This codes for CASSEDRPRQRGTDTQYF.

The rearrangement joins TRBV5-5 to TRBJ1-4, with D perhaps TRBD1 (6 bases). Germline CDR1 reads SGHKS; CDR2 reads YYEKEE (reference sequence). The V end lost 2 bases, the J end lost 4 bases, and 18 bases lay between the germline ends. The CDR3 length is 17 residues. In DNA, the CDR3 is TGTGCCAGCAGCTTACCCTATGGGAGGGGGATTAATGAAAAACTGTTTTTT. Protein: CASSLPYGRGINEKLFF.

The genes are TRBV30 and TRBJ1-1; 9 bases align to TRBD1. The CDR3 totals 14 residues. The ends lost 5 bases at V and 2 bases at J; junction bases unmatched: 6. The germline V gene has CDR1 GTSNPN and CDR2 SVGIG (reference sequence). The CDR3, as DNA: TGTGCCTGGCGGACAGGGGTTGGAAACACTGAAGCTTTCTTT. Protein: CAWRTGVGNTEAFF. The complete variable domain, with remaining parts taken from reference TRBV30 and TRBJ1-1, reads SQTIHQWPATLVQPVGSPLSLECTVEGTSNPNLYWYRQAAGRGLQLLFYSVGIGQISSEVPQNLSASRPQDRQFILSSKKLLLSDSGFYLCAWRTGVGNTEAFFGQGTRLTVV.

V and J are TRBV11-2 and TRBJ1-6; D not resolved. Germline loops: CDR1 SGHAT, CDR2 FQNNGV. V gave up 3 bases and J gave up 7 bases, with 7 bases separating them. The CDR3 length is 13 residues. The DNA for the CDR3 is TGTGCCAGCAGCTTCGGGGTGAATTCACCCCTCCACTTT. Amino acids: CASSFGVNSPLHF.

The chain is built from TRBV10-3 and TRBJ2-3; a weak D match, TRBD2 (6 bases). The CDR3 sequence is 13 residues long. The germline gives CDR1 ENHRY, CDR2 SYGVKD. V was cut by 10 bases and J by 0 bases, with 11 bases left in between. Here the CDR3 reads CATLSGSTDTQYF. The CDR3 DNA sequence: TGTGCCACCCTAAGCGGGAGCACAGATACGCAGTATTTT.

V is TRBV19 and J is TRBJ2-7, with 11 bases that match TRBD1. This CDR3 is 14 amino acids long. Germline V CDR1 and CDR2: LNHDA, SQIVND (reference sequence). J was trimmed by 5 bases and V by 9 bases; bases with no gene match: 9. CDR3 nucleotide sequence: TGTGCCAGCAAGGGACAGGGGGGAAGAAACGAGCAGTACTTC. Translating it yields CASKGQGGRNEQYF.

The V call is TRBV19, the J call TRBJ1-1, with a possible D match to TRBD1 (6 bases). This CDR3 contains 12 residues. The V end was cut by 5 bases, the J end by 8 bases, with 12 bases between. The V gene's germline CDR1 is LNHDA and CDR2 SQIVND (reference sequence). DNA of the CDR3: TGTGCCAGTAGTCGGACAGCTGTCGAAGCTTTCTTT. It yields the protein CASSRTAVEAFF.

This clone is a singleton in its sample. The CDR3 spells CASSHPTGLLGELFF. The CDR3, as DNA: TGCGCCAGCAGCCACCCCACAGGGTTATTAGGGGAGCTGTTTTTT. V is TRBV4-3 and J is TRBJ2-2; D possibly corresponds to TRBD1 (6 bases). Trimming shortened V by 3 bases and J by 8 bases, and 16 bases separated the two germline ends. CDR3 size: 15 residues. Germline assignment: CDR1 LGHNA and CDR2 YSLEER.

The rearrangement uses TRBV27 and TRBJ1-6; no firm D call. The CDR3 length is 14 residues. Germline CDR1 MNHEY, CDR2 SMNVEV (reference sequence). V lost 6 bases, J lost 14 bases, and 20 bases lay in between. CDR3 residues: CASSPKWTSFTLHF. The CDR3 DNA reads TGTGCCAGCAGCCCAAAATGGACTAGCTTCACCCTCCACTTT.

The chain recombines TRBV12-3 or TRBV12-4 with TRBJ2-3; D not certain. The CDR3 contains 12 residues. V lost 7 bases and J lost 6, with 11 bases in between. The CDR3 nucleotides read TGTGCCAGCACCCTTGACGGGGATACGCAGTATTTT. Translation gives CASTLDGDTQYF.

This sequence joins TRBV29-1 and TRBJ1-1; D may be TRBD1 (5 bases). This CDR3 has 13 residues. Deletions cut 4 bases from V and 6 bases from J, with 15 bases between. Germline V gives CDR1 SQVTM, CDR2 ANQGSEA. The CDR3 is CSVGSRGVAEAFF. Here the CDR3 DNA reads TGCAGCGTTGGGAGTCGGGGGGTGGCTGAAGCTTTCTTT.

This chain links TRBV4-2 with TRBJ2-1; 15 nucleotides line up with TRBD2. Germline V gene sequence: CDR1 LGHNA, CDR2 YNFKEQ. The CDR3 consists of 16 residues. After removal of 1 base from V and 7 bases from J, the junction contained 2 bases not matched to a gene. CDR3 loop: CASSQGTSGGANEQFF. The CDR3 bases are TGTGCCAGCAGCCAAGGGACTAGCGGGGGGGCTAATGAGCAGTTCTTC.

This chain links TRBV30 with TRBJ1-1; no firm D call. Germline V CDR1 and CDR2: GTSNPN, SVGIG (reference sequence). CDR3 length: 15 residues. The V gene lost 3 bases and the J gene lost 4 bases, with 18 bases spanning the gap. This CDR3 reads CAWSLGRTGATEAFF. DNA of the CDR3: TGTGCCTGGAGCCTAGGGAGAACGGGCGCCACTGAAGCTTTCTTT.

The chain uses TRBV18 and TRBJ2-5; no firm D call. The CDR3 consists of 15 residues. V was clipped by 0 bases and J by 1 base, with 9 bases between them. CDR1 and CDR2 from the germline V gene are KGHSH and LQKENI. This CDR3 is CASSPPNRIQETQYF. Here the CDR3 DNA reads TGTGCCAGCTCACCACCTAACAGAATCCAAGAGACCCAGTACTTC. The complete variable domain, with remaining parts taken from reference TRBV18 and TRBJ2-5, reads NAGVMQNPRHLVRRRGQEARLRCSPMKGHSHVYWYRQLPEEGLKFMVYLQKENIIDESGMPKERFSAEFPKEGPSILRIQQVVRGDSAAYFCASSPPNRIQETQYFGPGTRLLVL.

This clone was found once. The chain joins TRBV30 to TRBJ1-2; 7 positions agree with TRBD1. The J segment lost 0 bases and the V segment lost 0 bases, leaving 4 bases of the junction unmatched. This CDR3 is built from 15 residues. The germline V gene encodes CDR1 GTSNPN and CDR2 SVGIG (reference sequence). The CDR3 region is CAWSVRQGANYGYTF. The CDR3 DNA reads TGTGCCTGGAGTGTACGACAGGGCGCTAACTATGGCTACACCTTC.

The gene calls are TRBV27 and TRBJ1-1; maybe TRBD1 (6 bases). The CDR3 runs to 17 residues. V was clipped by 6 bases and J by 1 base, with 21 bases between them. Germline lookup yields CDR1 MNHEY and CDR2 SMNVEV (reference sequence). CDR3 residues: CASSKLLSAGANTEAFF. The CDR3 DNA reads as TGTGCCAGCAGCAAACTCCTAAGCGCAGGGGCGAACACTGAAGCTTTCTTT.